This T cell receptor beta chain comes out of a study of OX40 agonist ivuxolimab in advanced cancers. Study-wide context: Ivuxolimab was a fully human IgG2 agonistic monoclonal antibody targeting the costimulatory receptor OX40 (CD134). The point of sequencing TCRbeta in the periphery was to test whether ivuxolimab changed TCR sequence diversity and drove clonal T-cell expansion. Of the roughly 50 dose-escalation patients, hepatocellular carcinoma was present in around 20, melanoma in approximately 15, renal cell carcinoma in 9 and head and neck cancer in 9. Intravenous ivuxolimab was administered to patients every 2 weeks at six dose levels: 0.01, 0.1, 0.3, 1.5, 3 and 10 mg/kg. Patients were allowed to have had prior anti-PD-1, anti-PD-L1 or anti-CTLA-4 therapy, and 40% of the dose-escalation patients had previously received checkpoint inhibitors. The paper covers the monotherapy dose-escalation part of the phase I ivuxolimab trial, which included N of about 50 patients. In the dose-escalation cohort, around 80% of patients were male, and the mean age was 60 years with a range of roughly 20 to 79. Partial responses were achieved by three dose-escalation patients, of whom one had hepatocellular carcinoma and two had cutaneous melanoma.

For sequencing of the TCRbeta CDR3 region, genomic DNA was extracted from the sorted cells. The immunoSEQ Assay was used for sequencing of TCRbeta CDR3 regions. The clones in this table, taken by TCRdb from immuneACCESS, are in-frame only. Not every clone is retained; where verified, under half of the shortfall comes from an unresolved V gene, and the cause of the rest is unknown. Counted in this sample were around 44,000 clones; 87% of them appeared once. The biggest ten clones account for roughly a third of the sample. The paper as a whole reports these results and caveats: On average, CD8+ T cells showed more expanded clones than CD4+ T cells after ivuxolimab. Low levels of normalized T-cell clonal expansion were also seen in some nonresponding patients. At doses of 0.1 to 3.0 mg/kg, clonal expansion of both CD4+ and CD8+ blood T cells was observed from baseline to week 6. In partial responders in the 0.1-3.0 mg/kg groups, normalized peripheral clonal expansion was found to be among the lowest, especially among CD8+ T cells. Antigen specificity was not determined for the clonally expanded peripheral T cells.

The germline V gene specifies KGHSH as CDR1 and LQKENI as CDR2. V and J are truncated by 0 bases and 0 bases respectively, leaving an intervening sequence of 6 bases. Its CDR3 holds 15 amino acids, cysteine through phenylalanine. Only the CDR3 DNA stays, 45 bases, in frame from base 1. As for this clone: It lacks a known antigen. Within one base of it there is no much larger clone, and no base qualities were kept.

Patients with a history of autoimmune disease or receiving systemic immunosuppression were excluded from the trial. Peripheral blood for TCR sequencing was collected from all dose cohorts at baseline, on cycle 4 day 1, and on cycle 7 day 1. The samples were drawn from a first-in-human, open-label, multicenter phase I dose-escalation trial of ivuxolimab. Adults with locally advanced or metastatic head and neck squamous cell, hepatocellular, melanoma or renal cell carcinoma were enrolled in the trial. Before TCR sequencing, CD4+ and CD8+ T cells were separately sorted from peripheral blood. The rearrangement combines TRBV18 with TRBJ1-3; the D gene assignment is ambiguous. This receptor was identified in an adult with an advanced solid tumor such as melanoma, head and neck, liver or kidney cancer. The specimen was CD4+ or CD8+ T cells sorted from blood, collected in a trial of the OX40 agonist ivuxolimab. In nucleotide form, the sequence is TGTGCCAGCTCACCACCGAAGATCTCTGGAAACACCATATATTTT. It translates to CASSPPKISGNTIYF.